The 26 T cell receptor beta chains listed next were all sequenced from one sample in a study of cytomegalovirus exposure and HLA in healthy donors. The study ran its PCR with 60 Vbeta and 13 Jbeta primers. Method: immunoSEQ multiplex PCR; TCRdb's copy keeps in-frame clones and lacks some. The sample lists around 100,000 clones, 81% occurring once. What was sequenced was PBMCs. Every receptor here comes from a middle-aged man in good health and CMV-seropositive.

The CDR3 loop reads CASSPTLGTGDSGYGYTF. In nucleotides, the CDR3 is TGTGCCAGCAGCCCAACCTTGGGGACAGGGGATTCCGGCTATGGCTACACCTTC. The chain joins TRBV7-3 to TRBJ1-2, with 10 bases aligning to TRBD1. Germline-derived CDR1 and CDR2 are SGHTA and FQGTGA. CDR3 length: 18 amino acids. The V and J ends lost 5 bases and 4 bases, in that order; junction bases with no gene match: 16.

This clone is a singleton in its sample. The J gene is TRBJ2-1, the V gene TRBV10-3; TRBD2 matches 13 bases. Germline V gene data show CDR1 as ENHRY and CDR2 as SYGVKD. V lost 5 bases and J lost 7; bases outside the gene matches: 2. CDR3 size: 14 residues. The CDR3 here is CAISRTSGGNEQFF. The DNA of the CDR3 is TGTGCCATCAGTCGGACTAGCGGGGGTAATGAGCAGTTCTTC.

The rearrangement links TRBV5-4 to TRBJ2-1; 7 bases fit TRBD2. The V and J ends lost 2 bases and 2 bases, in that order; junction bases with no gene match: 4. This CDR3 is 15 amino acids long. Looked up from germline, CDR1 is SGHNT and CDR2 is YYREEE (reference sequence). CDR3 protein: CASSFLGTTYNEQFF. The DNA for the CDR3 is TGTGCCAGCAGCTTCCTAGGGACTACCTACAATGAGCAGTTCTTC. Combining the CDR3 with reference TRBV5-4 and TRBJ2-1 gives the whole variable domain ETGVTQSPTHLIKTRGQQVTLRCSSQSGHNTVSWYQQALGQGPQFIFQYYREEENGRGNFPPRFSGLQFPNYSSELNVNALELDDSALYLCASSFLGTTYNEQFFGPGTRLTVL.

The sample holds a few counts of this clone. V is TRBV7-6 and J is TRBJ1-6; D unresolved. The CDR3 has 13 amino acids. V was pared by 3 bases and J by 8 bases, with 8 bases between. Germline V lookup: CDR1 SGHVS, CDR2 FNYEAQ. The CDR3 DNA reads TGTGCCAGCAGCTTGGGCGGGGATTCACCCCTCCACTTT. Translated, it gives CASSLGGDSPLHF.

CDR3 sequence: CASSLEQSVSPLHF. CDR3 bases: TGTGCCAGCAGCTTAGAACAGTCTGTTTCACCCCTCCACTTT. The chain is built from TRBV11-2 and TRBJ1-6; D gene ambiguous. The V and J ends lost 0 bases and 9 bases respectively, with 9 bases between them. The CDR3 is 14 residues long. Germline CDR1 and CDR2: SGHAT and FQNNGV.

The chain carries TRBV29-1 and TRBJ2-5; no clear D. Per the germline V gene, CDR1 is SQVTM and CDR2 is ANQGSEA. The CDR3 sequence is 12 residues long. Trimming removed 2 bases from V and 1 base from J, with 5 bases in between. The DNA for the CDR3 is TGCAGCGTTGAACCTCCCCAAGAGACCCAGTACTTC. It encodes CSVEPPQETQYF. The full variable domain, its missing parts supplied by reference TRBV29-1 and TRBJ2-5, is SAVISQKPSRDICQRGTSLTIQCQVDSQVTMMFWYRQQPGQSLTLIATANQGSEATYESGFVIDKFPISRPNLTFSTLTVSNMSPEDSSIYLCSVEPPQETQYFGPGTRLLVL.

The chain couples TRBV4-1 to TRBJ1-1, with TRBD1 matching 7 bases. Germline trimming cut 0 bases from V and 1 base from J; bases unmatched to any gene: 5. The CDR3 sequence is 16 residues long. In germline, CDR1 is MGHRA, CDR2 YSYEKL. Here the CDR3 DNA reads TGCGCCAGCAGCCAAGAGAAGAACAGGGGGAACACTGAAGCTTTCTTT. This translates into CASSQEKNRGNTEAFF.

V usage is TRBV5-1 and J usage is TRBJ2-5; 10 positions agree with TRBD1. The length of the CDR3 is 19 residues. Germline trimming cut 0 bases from V and 4 bases from J; bases unmatched to any gene: 15. CDR1 SGHRS and CDR2 YFSETQ come from the germline V gene. CDR3 DNA: TGCGCCAGCAGCTTGGGACAGGGGGCCACTAGTTATCTCCCAGAGACCCAGTACTTC. Translating it yields CASSLGQGATSYLPETQYF. The full variable domain, its missing parts supplied by reference TRBV5-1 and TRBJ2-5, is KAGVTQTPRYLIKTRGQQVTLSCSPISGHRSVSWYQQTPGQGLQFLFEYFSETQRNKGNFPGRFSGRQFSNSRSEMNVSTLELGDSALYLCASSLGQGATSYLPETQYFGPGTRLLVL.

The V gene is TRBV9, the J gene TRBJ2-7; 9 positions match TRBD2. CDR1 is SGDLS, CDR2 YYNGEE, per germline. The CDR3 contains 14 residues. The junction had 7 bases not matched to a gene; V was cut back by 2 bases and J by 7 bases. CDR3 sequence (DNA): TGTGCCAGCAGCGTTAGCGGGGGAGCCCTGGAGCAGTACTTC. Protein: CASSVSGGALEQYF.

The chain couples TRBV6-6 to TRBJ2-1; 11 nucleotides align to TRBD2. With V trimmed by 2 bases and J by 5 bases, 2 bases remained unmatched. The CDR3 has 15 amino acids. Germline V lookup: CDR1 MNHNY, CDR2 SVGAGI (reference sequence). CDR3 region: CASSYKTSGNNEQFF. CDR3 DNA: TGTGCCAGCAGTTACAAGACTAGCGGGAACAATGAGCAGTTCTTC.

The chain carries TRBV10-3 and TRBJ2-1; 9 bases are shared with TRBD2. Trimming took 4 bases from V and 0 from J; bases not matched to a gene: 10. This CDR3 region has 18 residues. CDR1 is ENHRY and CDR2 is SYGVKD in the germline V gene. The CDR3 nucleotides are TGTGCCATCAGTGGGACCGGGACTAGCCTTGACTCCTACAATGAGCAGTTCTTC. Translation: CAISGTGTSLDSYNEQFF.

V usage is TRBV11-2 and J usage is TRBJ2-3; D uncertain. The V gene lost 3 bases and the J gene lost 4 bases, with 8 bases spanning the gap. The CDR3 has 13 residues. Germline CDR1 SGHAT, CDR2 FQNNGV. The CDR3 region is CASSFNLADTQYF. CDR3 nucleotides: TGTGCCAGCAGCTTTAATCTAGCAGATACGCAGTATTTT.

The DNA for the CDR3 is TGTGCCAGACGGTGGCGGTATGGCTACACCTTC. Its protein is CARRWRYGYTF. V and J are TRBV2 and TRBJ1-2; D unclear. The CDR3 totals 11 residues. V was shortened by 9 bases and J by 5 bases, with 10 bases between the two germline ends. Per the germline V gene, CDR1 is SNHLY and CDR2 is FYNNEI.

The gene calls are TRBV9 and TRBJ1-1; unclear D gene. CDR3 size: 13 residues. The ends were cut back, 2 bases at V and 2 bases at J, with 7 bases in the middle. Germline lookup yields CDR1 SGDLS and CDR2 YYNGEE. The CDR3 DNA sequence: TGTGCCAGCAGCGTCCGGTTAAACACTGAAGCTTTCTTT. This codes for CASSVRLNTEAFF.

The gene calls are TRBV9 and TRBJ2-1; tentatively, D is TRBD1 (6 bases). Trimming took off 2 bases at V and 7 bases at J, with 10 bases between the two ends. Germline V gives CDR1 SGDLS, CDR2 YYNGEE. The CDR3 extends over 13 amino acids. CDR3 sequence: CASSVARGNEQFF. As DNA, the CDR3 is TGTGCCAGCAGCGTCGCAAGGGGGAATGAGCAGTTCTTC.

The chain has TRBV7-9 and TRBJ1-1; perhaps TRBD1 as D (5 bases). The CDR3 is 14 residues long. V was pared by 3 bases and J by 3 bases, with 11 bases between. In germline, CDR1 is SEHNR, CDR2 FQNEAQ (reference sequence). CDR3 region: CASSLGGGDTEAFF. Here the CDR3 DNA reads TGTGCCAGCAGCTTGGGGGGTGGGGACACTGAAGCTTTCTTT.

The chain carries TRBV2 and TRBJ1-2; no clear D gene. This CDR3 contains 12 residues. The germline V gene has CDR1 SNHLY and CDR2 FYNNEI. Trimming removed 6 bases from V and 8 bases from J, with 13 bases in between. The CDR3: CASSPTGSGYTF. CDR3 DNA sequence: TGTGCCAGCAGCCCCACGGGATCGGGCTACACCTTC. The complete variable domain, with remaining parts taken from reference TRBV2 and TRBJ1-2, reads EPEVTQTPSHQVTQMGQEVILRCVPISNHLYFYWYRQILGQKVEFLVSFYNNEISEKSEIFDDQFSVERPDGSNFTLKIRSTKLEDSAMYFCASSPTGSGYTFGSGTRLTVV.

The chain recombines TRBV11-2 with TRBJ2-1, with D perhaps matching TRBD2 (6 bases). The CDR3 is 14 residues long. V gave up 7 bases and J gave up 7 bases, with 17 bases separating them. CDR1 is SGHAT and CDR2 is FQNNGV in the germline V gene. The CDR3 nucleotides are TGTGCCAGCACTATATATGCCGGGGGAAATGAGCAGTTCTTC. This translates into CASTIYAGGNEQFF.

This clone has a handful of counts. The chain carries TRBV11-2 and TRBJ2-3; 14 bases fit TRBD2. V trimming: 5 bases; J trimming: 3 bases; junction bases outside the gene matches: 4. The length of the CDR3 is 16 residues. Germline CDR1 SGHAT, CDR2 FQNNGV. CDR3 residues: CASSLGTSGSTDTQYF. CDR3 DNA sequence: TGTGCCAGCAGCCTCGGGACTAGCGGGAGTACAGATACGCAGTATTTT.

The CDR3 DNA is TGTGCCAGCAGGGCCGTCTTTAGCAATCAGCCCCAGCATTTT. Its translation is CASRAVFSNQPQHF. The V gene is TRBV6-5, the J gene TRBJ1-5, with D unclear. V lost 6 bases, J lost 0 bases, and 9 bases lay in between. The length of the CDR3 is 14 residues. Germline assignment: CDR1 MNHEY and CDR2 SVGAGI.

This chain connects TRBV7-3 to TRBJ2-3; perhaps TRBD2 as D (8 bases). Trimming removed 5 bases from V and 2 bases from J, with 20 bases in between. Germline lookup yields CDR1 SGHTA and CDR2 FQGTGA. This CDR3 region has 17 residues. DNA for the CDR3: TGTGCCAGCAGCCCAAGGGGGCTAGCGGGCACCACAGATACGCAGTATTTT. Its translation is CASSPRGLAGTTDTQYF.

This clone was counted only a few times. The chain links TRBV11-3 to TRBJ2-2, with TRBD2 matching over 9 bases. In germline, CDR1 is SGHNT, CDR2 YENEEA. The CDR3 runs 14 residues. J gave up 6 bases and V 5 bases, and 4 bases lay outside the gene matches. CDR3: CASSPLAGSGELFF. Written as DNA, the CDR3 is TGTGCCAGCAGCCCTCTAGCGGGGTCCGGGGAGCTGTTTTTT.

The rearrangement uses TRBV11-1 and TRBJ2-2, with TRBD1 matching 10 bases. With 5 bases clipped from V and 4 bases from J, the junction kept 7 bases outside the gene matches. Germline V gene data show CDR1 as SGHAT and CDR2 as FQDESV (reference sequence). The CDR3 has 16 amino acids. CDR3 nucleotides: TGTGCCAGCAGCCCAGACAGGGGGCGCGTCACCGGGGAGCTGTTTTTT. Translation gives CASSPDRGRVTGELFF.

The chain is built from TRBV5-1 and TRBJ1-2, with D maybe TRBD1 (5 bases). This CDR3 is 15 amino acids long. V lost 4 bases, J lost 0 bases, and 13 bases lay in between. The germline gives CDR1 SGHRS, CDR2 YFSETQ. CDR3 region: CASSVGTEANYGYTF. CDR3 DNA: TGCGCCAGCAGCGTGGGGACTGAGGCTAACTATGGCTACACCTTC.

The chain combines TRBV5-5 with TRBJ2-7; D is unresolved. V lost 2 bases and J 2 bases, leaving 17 bases between the germline ends. Germline CDR1 is SGHKS and CDR2 is YYEKEE (reference sequence). The CDR3 covers 16 residues. CDR3 sequence reads: CASSLAGSRPTYEQYF. CDR3 nucleotide sequence: TGTGCCAGCAGCTTAGCAGGCAGCAGACCTACCTACGAGCAGTACTTC.

The chain joins TRBV2 to TRBJ1-2; 9 bases line up with TRBD1. CDR3 length: 14 residues. CDR1 and CDR2 (germline): SNHLY, FYNNEI. After removal of 5 bases from V and 3 bases from J, the junction contained 4 bases not matched to a gene. The DNA of the CDR3 is TGTGCCAGCAGTACAGGGGGCATTGACTATGGCTACACCTTC. Its translation: CASSTGGIDYGYTF.